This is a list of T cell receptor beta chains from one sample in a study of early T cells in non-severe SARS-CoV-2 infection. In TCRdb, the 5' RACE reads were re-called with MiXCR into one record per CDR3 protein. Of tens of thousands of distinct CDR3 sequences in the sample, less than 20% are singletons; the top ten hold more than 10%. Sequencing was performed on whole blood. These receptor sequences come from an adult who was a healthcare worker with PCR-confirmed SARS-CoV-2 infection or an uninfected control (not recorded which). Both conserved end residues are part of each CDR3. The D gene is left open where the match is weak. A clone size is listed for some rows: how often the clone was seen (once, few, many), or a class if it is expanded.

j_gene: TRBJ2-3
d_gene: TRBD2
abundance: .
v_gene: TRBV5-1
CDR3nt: TGCGCCAGCAGCCCACTCCTAGCGGTTAACACAGATACGCAGTATTTT
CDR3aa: CASSPLLAVNTDTQYF

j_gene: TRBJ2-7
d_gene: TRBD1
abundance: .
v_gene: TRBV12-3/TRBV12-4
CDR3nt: TGTGCCAGCAGTTTCATGGAGACAGGGTGGTACGAGCAGTACTTC
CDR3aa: CASSFMETGWYEQYF

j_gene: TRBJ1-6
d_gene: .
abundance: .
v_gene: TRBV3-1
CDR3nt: TGTGCCAGCAGCCAAGGGCAGAGAGATAATTCACCCCTCCACTTT
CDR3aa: CASSQGQRDNSPLHF

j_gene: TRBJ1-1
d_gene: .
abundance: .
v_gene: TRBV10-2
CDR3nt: TGCGACAGCAGAAATGTACCACCTGAAGCTTTCTTT
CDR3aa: CDSRNVPPEAFF

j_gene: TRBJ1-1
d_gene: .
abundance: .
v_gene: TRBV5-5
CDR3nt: TGTGCCAGCAGCTTGTCTGACAGCCGGAACACTGAAGCTTTCTTT
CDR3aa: CASSLSDSRNTEAFF

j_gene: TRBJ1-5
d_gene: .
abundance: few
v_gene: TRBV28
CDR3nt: TGTGCCAGCAGTCTACAGGTTTCTGGGCCCCAGCATTTT
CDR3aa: CASSLQVSGPQHF

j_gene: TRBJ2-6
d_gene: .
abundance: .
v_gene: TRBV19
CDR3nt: TGTGCCAGTAGCAGGAACTCAGGGGCCGGGGCCAACGTCCTGACTTTC
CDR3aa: CASSRNSGAGANVLTF

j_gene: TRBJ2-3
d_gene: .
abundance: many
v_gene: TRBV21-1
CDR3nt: TGTGCCAGCAGCTCCCGACAGGATGGGACAGATACGCAGTATTTT
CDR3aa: CASSSRQDGTDTQYF

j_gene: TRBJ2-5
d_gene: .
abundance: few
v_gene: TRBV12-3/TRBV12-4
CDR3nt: TGTGCCAGCAGTTCTGTGATGGGGGGATCCGAGACCCAGTACTTC
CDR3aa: CASSSVMGGSETQYF

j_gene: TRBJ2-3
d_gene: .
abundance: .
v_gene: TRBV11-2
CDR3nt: TGTGCCAGCAGCTTGGCGGGACAGACATACACAGATACGCAGTATTTT
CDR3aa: CASSLAGQTYTDTQYF